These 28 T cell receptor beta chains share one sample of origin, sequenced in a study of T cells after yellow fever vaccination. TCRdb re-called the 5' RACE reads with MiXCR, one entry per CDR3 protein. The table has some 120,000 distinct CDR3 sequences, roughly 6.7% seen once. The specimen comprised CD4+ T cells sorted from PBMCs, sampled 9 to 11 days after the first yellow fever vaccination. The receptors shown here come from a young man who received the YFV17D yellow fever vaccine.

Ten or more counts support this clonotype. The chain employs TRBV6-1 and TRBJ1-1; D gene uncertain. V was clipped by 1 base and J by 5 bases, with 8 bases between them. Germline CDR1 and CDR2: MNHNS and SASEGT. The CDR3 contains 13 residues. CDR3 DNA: TGTGCCAGCAGTGAAGTGTACGGGACTGAAGCTTTCTTT. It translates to CASSEVYGTEAFF.

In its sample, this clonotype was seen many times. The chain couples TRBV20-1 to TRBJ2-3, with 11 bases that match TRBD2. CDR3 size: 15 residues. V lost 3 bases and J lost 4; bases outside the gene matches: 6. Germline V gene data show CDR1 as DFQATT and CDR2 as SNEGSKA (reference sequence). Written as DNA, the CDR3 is TGCAGTGCTAGGCAACAGGGACTAGCGGCAGATACGCAGTATTTT. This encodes CSARQQGLAADTQYF.

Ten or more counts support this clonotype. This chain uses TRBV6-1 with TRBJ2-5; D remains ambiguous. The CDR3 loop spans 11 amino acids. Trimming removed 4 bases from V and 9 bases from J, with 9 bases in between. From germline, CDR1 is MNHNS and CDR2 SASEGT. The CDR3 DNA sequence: TGTGCCAGCAGTGGCACTCCGGCCCAGTACTTC. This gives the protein CASSGTPAQYF.

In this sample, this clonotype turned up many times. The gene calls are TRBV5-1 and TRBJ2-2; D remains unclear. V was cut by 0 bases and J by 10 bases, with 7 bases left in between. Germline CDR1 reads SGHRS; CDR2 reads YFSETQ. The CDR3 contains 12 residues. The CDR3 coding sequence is TGCGCCAGCAGCTTGGAACTCGTGGAGCTGTTTTTT. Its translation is CASSLELVELFF.

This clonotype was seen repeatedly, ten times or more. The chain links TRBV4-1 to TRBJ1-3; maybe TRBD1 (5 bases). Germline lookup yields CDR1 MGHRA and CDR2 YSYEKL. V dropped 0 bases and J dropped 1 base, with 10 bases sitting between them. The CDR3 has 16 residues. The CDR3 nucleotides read TGCGCCAGCAGCCAAGATTGGACAAGATCTGGAAACACCATATATTTT. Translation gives CASSQDWTRSGNTIYF.

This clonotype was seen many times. CDR3 in DNA: TGTGCCAGCAGGACCACCGCAGATACGCAGTATTTT. It codes for CASRTTADTQYF. The chain carries TRBV11-2 and TRBJ2-3; D is unresolved. Germline values: CDR1 SGHAT, CDR2 FQNNGV. Trimming stripped 6 bases from V and 4 bases from J, with 8 bases between. This CDR3 comprises 12 residues.

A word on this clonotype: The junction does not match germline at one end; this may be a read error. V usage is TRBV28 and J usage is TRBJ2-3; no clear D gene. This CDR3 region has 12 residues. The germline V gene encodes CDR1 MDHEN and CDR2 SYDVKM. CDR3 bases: TGTGCCTGCAGTTTAGTTGCAGATACGCAGTATTTT. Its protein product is CACSLVADTQYF.

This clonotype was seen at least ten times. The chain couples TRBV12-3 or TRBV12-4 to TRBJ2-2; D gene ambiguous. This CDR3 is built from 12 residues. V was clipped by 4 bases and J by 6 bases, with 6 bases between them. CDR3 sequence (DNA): TGTGCCAGCAGTTCACAGTCCGGGGAGCTGTTTTTT. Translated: CASSSQSGELFF.

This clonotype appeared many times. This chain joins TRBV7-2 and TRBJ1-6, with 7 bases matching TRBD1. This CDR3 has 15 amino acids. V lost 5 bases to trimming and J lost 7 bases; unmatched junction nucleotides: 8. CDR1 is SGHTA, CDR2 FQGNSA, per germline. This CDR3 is CASSPRTGENSPLHF. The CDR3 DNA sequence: TGTGCCAGCAGCCCGAGAACAGGGGAGAATTCACCCCTCCACTTT.

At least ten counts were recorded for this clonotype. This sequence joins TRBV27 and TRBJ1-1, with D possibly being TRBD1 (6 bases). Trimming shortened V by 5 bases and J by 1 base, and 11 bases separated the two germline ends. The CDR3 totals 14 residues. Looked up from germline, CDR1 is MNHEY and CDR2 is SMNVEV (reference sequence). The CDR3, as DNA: TGTGCCAGCAGTGAACAGGGTAGGAACACTGAAGCTTTCTTT. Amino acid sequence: CASSEQGRNTEAFF.

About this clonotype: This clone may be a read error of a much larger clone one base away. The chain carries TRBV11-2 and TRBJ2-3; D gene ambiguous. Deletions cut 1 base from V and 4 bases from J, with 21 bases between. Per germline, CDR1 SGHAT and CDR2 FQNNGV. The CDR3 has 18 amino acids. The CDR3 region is CASSLGLRYPSGADTQYF. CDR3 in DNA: TGTGCCAGCAGCTTAGGTTTGCGCTACCCTTCTGGGGCAGATACGCAGTATTTT.

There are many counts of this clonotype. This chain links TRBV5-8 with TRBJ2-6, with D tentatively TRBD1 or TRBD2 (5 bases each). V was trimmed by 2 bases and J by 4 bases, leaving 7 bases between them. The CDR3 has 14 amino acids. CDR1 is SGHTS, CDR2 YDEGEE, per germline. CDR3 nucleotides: TGTGCCAGCAGCTTTTGGGGGGGGGCCAACGTCCTGACTTTC. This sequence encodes CASSFWGGANVLTF.

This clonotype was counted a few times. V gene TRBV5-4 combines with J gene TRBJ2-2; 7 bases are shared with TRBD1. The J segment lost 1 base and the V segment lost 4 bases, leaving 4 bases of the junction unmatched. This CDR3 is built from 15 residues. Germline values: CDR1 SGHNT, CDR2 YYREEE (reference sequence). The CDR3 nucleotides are TGTGCCAGCAGCCCGGGACAGAGGAACACCGGGGAGCTGTTTTTT. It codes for CASSPGQRNTGELFF.

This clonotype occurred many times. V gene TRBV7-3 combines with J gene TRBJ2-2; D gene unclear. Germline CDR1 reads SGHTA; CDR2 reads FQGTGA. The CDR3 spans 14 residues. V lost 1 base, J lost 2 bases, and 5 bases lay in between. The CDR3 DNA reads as TGTGCCAGCAGCTTAAATTCAAACACCGGGGAGCTGTTTTTT. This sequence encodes CASSLNSNTGELFF.

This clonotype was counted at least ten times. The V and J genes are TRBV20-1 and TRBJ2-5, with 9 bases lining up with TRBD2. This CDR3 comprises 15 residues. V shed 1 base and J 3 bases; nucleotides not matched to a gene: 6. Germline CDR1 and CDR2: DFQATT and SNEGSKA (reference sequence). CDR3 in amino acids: CSARVPGLAEETQYF. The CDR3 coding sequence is TGCAGTGCTAGAGTCCCGGGACTAGCAGAAGAGACCCAGTACTTC.

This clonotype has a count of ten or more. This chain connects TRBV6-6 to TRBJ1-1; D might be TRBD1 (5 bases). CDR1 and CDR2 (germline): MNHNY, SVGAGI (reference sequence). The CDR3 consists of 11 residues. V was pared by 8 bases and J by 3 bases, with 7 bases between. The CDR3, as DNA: TGTGCCAGCGGGACGGACACTGAAGCTTTCTTT. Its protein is CASGTDTEAFF.

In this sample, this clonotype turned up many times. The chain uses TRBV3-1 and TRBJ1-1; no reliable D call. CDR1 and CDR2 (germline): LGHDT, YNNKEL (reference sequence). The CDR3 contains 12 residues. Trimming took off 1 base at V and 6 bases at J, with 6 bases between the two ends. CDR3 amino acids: CASSQGAAEAFF. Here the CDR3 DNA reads TGTGCCAGCAGCCAAGGCGCGGCTGAAGCTTTCTTT.

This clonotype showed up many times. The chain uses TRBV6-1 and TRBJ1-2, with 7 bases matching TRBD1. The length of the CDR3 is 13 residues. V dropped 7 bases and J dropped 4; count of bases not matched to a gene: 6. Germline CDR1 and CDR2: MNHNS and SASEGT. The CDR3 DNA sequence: TGTGCCAGCACCAGGGGGGGCCTCTATGGCTACACCTTC. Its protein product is CASTRGGLYGYTF.

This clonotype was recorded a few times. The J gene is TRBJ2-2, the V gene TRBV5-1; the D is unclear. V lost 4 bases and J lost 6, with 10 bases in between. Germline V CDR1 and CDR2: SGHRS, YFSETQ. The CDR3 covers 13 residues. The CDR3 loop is CASSPPGAGELFF. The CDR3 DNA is TGCGCCAGCAGCCCCCCAGGAGCCGGGGAGCTGTTTTTT.

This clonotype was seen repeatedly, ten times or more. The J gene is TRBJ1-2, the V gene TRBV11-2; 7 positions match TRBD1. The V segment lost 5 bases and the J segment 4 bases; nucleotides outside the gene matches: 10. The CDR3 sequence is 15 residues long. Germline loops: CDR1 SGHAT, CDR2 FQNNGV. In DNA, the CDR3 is TGTGCCAGCAGCAGTCCGTTCAGGGGGGTCTATGGCTACACCTTC. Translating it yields CASSSPFRGVYGYTF.

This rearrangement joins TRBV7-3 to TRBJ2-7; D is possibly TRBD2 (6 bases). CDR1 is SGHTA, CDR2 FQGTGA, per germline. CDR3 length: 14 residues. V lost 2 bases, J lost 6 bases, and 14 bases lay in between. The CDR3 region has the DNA TGTGCCAGCAGCTTAGGAGGGATTGGGGGCGAGCAGTACTTC. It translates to CASSLGGIGGEQYF.

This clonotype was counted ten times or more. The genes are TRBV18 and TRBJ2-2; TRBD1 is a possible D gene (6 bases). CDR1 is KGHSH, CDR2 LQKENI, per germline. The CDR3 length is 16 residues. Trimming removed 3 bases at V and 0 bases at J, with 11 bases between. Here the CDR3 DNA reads TGTGCCAGCTCACCCAGGACAGACGCGAACACCGGGGAGCTGTTTTTT. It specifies CASSPRTDANTGELFF.

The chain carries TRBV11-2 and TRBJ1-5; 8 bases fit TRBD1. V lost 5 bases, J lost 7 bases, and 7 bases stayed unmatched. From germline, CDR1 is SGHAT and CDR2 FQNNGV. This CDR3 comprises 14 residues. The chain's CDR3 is CASSPGTGQQPQHF. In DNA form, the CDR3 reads TGTGCCAGCAGCCCGGGGACAGGCCAACAGCCCCAGCATTTT.

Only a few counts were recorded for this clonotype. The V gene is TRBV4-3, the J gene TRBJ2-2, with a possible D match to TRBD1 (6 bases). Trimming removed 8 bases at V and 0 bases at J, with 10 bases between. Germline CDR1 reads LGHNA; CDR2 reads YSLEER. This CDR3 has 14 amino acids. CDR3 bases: TGCGCCAGCGCTGGACAGCCGAACACCGGGGAGCTGTTTTTT. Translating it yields CASAGQPNTGELFF.

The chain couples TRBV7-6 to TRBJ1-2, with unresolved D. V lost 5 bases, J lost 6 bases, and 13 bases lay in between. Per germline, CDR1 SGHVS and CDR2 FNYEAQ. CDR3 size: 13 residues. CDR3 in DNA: TGTGCCAGCAGCCGACCCCCTTGGGATGGCTACACCTTC. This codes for CASSRPPWDGYTF.

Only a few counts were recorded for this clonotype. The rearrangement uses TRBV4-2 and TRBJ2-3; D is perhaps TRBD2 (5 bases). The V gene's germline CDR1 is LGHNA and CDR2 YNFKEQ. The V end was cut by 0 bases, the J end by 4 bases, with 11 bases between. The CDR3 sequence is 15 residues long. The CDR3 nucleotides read TGTGCCAGCAGCCAAGATCGGCAGAGGGCAGATACGCAGTATTTT. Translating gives CASSQDRQRADTQYF.

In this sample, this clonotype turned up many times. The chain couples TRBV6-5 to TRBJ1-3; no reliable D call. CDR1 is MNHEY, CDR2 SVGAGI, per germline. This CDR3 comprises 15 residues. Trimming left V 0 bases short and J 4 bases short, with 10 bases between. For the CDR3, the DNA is TGTGCCAGCAGTTACTCTGGGGTCTCCGGAAACACCATATATTTT. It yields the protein CASSYSGVSGNTIYF.

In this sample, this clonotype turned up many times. CDR3 in amino acids: CASRHPPGNTEAFF. The CDR3 coding sequence is TGTGCCAGCAGACACCCACCCGGGAACACTGAAGCTTTCTTT. The gene calls are TRBV12-3 or TRBV12-4 and TRBJ1-1; D not resolved. V was cut by 6 bases and J by 1 base, with 12 bases left in between. CDR3 size: 14 residues.